Listed below are T cell receptor beta chains from one sample, sequenced in a study of metastatic and nonmetastatic thyroid tumors. TCRdb called clones again from the PCR reads with MiXCR. The repertoire includes about 32,000 clones, 20% to 25% of them detected once, and 9.2% sits in the top ten. What was sequenced was blood. Receptor source: a female donor with papillary thyroid cancer or a benign thyroid nodule (not recorded which). Some clones in this sample may be carry-over from other donors' samples. CDR3s include the opening cysteine and the closing phenylalanine or tryptophan. D genes are given only for firm matches. The size entry is marked missing in some rows and otherwise reads once, few, many or a size class.

TRBJ2-7,TRBV28,many,.,TGTGCCAGCGAGAAGCGCTACGAGCAGTACTTC,CASEKRYEQYF
TRBJ2-7,TRBV9,many,.,TGTGCCAGCAGCGGGGATAGCTACGAGCAGTACTTC,CASSGDSYEQYF
TRBJ2-7,TRBV6-4,medium-sized,.,TGTGCCAGCAGTGACTTCAACCGGGACAACTGCTCCTACGAGCAGTACTTC,CASSDFNRDNCSYEQYF
TRBJ2-3,TRBV28,medium-sized,.,TGTGCCAGCAGTTCCATTAGCGGCCGGGCGGCAGATACGCAGTATTTT,CASSSISGRAADTQYF
TRBJ2-7,TRBV20-1,.,TRBD2,TGCAGTGCTAGAGATAACGGGCTAGCGGGAGAAGGACAGCACGAGCAGTACTTC,CSARDNGLAGEGQHEQYF
TRBJ2-3,TRBV7-2,many,.,TGTGCCAGCAGCCCTCGGAGCTGGGAGCCGGTTCATTTCGATACGCAGTATTTT,CASSPRSWEPVHFDTQYF
TRBJ2-7,TRBV2,.,TRBD1,TGTGCCAGCACGAGGACAGGAGGCTCTTACGAGCAGTACTTC,CASTRTGGSYEQYF
TRBJ1-2,TRBV6-1,few,.,TGTGCCAGCAGTGAAGCCGATACAGGCTATGGCTACACCTTC,CASSEADTGYGYTF
TRBJ2-2,TRBV30,.,.,TGTGCCTGGCTCGTGGGACACAACACCGGGGAGCTGTTTTTT,CAWLVGHNTGELFF
TRBJ1-1,TRBV12-3/TRBV12-4,medium-sized,TRBD1,TGTGCCAGCAGTTTAGGACAGGGGATGAACACTGAAGCTTTCTTT,CASSLGQGMNTEAFF
TRBJ2-1,TRBV9,many,.,TGTGCCAGCAGCGTAGCGGGGGATGAGCAGTTCTTC,CASSVAGDEQFF
TRBJ2-3,TRBV5-1,many,.,TGCGCCAGCAGCTTGGACAGCGGATTTTACACAGATACGCAGTATTTT,CASSLDSGFYTDTQYF
TRBJ2-3,TRBV11-1,many,.,TGTGCCAGCAGCTTAGGGCAGGGCTGGAGCACAGATACGCAGTATTTT,CASSLGQGWSTDTQYF
TRBJ2-1,TRBV27,few,.,TGTGCCAGCAGTCCCCGGGCGGGCGCACGGCATGAGCAGTTCTTC,CASSPRAGARHEQFF
TRBJ2-2,TRBV5-8,many,.,TGTGCCAGCAGCCGGGGAGGACTACTCGGGGAGCTGTTTTTT,CASSRGGLLGELFF
TRBJ2-3,TRBV10-3,many,.,TGTGCCATCAGTGAGGTGGCTGCAGATACGCAGTATTTT,CAISEVAADTQYF
TRBJ1-5,TRBV5-1,.,.,TGCGCCAGCAGCCATGCGACTGCCATCAATCAGCCCCAGCATTTT,CASSHATAINQPQHF
TRBJ1-4,TRBV5-1,.,.,TGCGCCAGCAGCTTAACTAATGAAAAACTGTTTTTT,CASSLTNEKLFF
TRBJ1-5,TRBV20-1,many,.,TGCAGTGCTAGAGATTCACGGGTCAATCAGCCCCAGCATTTT,CSARDSRVNQPQHF
TRBJ2-1,TRBV15,many,.,TGTGCCACGAGGAGGGAATACAATGAGCAGTTCTTC,CATRREYNEQFF
TRBJ1-2,TRBV30,.,.,TGTGCCTTGAGGGTGGACTATGGCTACACCTTC,CALRVDYGYTF
TRBJ2-3,TRBV7-3,.,.,TGTGCCAGCAGCCTCGACGGAACCAGCACAGATACGCAGTATTTT,CASSLDGTSTDTQYF